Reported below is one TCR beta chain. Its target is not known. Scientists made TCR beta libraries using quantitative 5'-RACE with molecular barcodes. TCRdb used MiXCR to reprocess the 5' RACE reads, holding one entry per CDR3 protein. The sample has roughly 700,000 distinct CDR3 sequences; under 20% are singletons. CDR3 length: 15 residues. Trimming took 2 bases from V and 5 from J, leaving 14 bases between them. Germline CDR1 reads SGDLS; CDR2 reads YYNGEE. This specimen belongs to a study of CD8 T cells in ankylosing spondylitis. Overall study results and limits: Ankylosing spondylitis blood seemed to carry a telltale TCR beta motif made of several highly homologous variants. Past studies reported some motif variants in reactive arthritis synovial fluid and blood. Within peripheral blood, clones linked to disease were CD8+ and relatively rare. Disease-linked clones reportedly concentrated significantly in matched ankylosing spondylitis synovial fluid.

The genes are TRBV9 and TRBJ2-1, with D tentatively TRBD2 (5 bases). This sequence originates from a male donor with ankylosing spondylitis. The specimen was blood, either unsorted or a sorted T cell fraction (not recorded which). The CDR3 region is CASSVGPREDNEQFF. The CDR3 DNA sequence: TGTGCCAGCAGCGTTGGCCCTCGGGAAGACAATGAGCAGTTCTTC.